Below are 29 T cell receptor beta chains sequenced from a single sample in a study of technical replicates of blood from a few donors. The repertoire was sequenced with immunoSEQ multiplex PCR; TCRdb's copy has only in-frame clones and lacks some. The sample consists of around 72,000 clones, roughly 92% of them appearing once. Material: T cells isolated from PBMCs. The receptors stem from a human donor in good health.

There are a few counts of this clone. This rearrangement joins TRBV18 to TRBJ1-1, with a weak D call TRBD1 (5 bases). Germline V lookup: CDR1 KGHSH, CDR2 LQKENI. The CDR3 length is 14 residues. With 5 bases removed from V and 1 base from J, the gap between germline ends came to 11 bases. CDR3 in DNA: TGTGCCAGCTCATTGCTTGGACAGAACACTGAAGCTTTCTTT. It codes for CASSLLGQNTEAFF.

This rearrangement joins TRBV29-1 to TRBJ1-2; TRBD1 is a possible D gene (5 bases). Between the trimmed V and J ends, which lost 3 bases and 5 bases, there was a span of 10 bases. The germline V gene encodes CDR1 SQVTM and CDR2 ANQGSEA. This CDR3 region has 12 residues. Written as DNA, the CDR3 is TGCAGCGTTGATCAGGGATATTATGGCTACACCTTC. Encoded protein: CSVDQGYYGYTF.

The rearrangement uses TRBV16 and TRBJ2-7, with D tentatively TRBD1 (6 bases). CDR3 size: 15 residues. The germline V gene encodes CDR1 KGHSY and CDR2 FQNENV. Trimming cost V 3 bases and J 3 bases, with 15 bases left between them. The CDR3 sequence is CASSQAPGQSYEQYF. In DNA form, the CDR3 reads TGTGCCAGCAGCCAGGCCCCGGGACAAAGCTACGAGCAGTACTTC.

V usage is TRBV10-3 and J usage is TRBJ2-7; TRBD1 aligns across 8 bases. J gave up 1 base and V 6 bases, and 5 bases lay outside the gene matches. The CDR3 consists of 14 residues. The germline CDR1 and CDR2 sequences are ENHRY and SYGVKD. CDR3 in amino acids: CAIRPGQASYEQYF. CDR3 DNA: TGTGCCATCAGACCGGGACAGGCATCCTACGAGCAGTACTTC.

This rearrangement joins TRBV30 to TRBJ1-1; 8 nucleotides align to TRBD1. This CDR3 has 13 residues. V lost 3 bases, J lost 3 bases, and 3 bases stayed unmatched. Germline CDR1 and CDR2: GTSNPN and SVGIG (reference sequence). The DNA for the CDR3 is TGTGCCTGGAGCCAGGGGGCTGACACTGAAGCTTTCTTT. As protein: CAWSQGADTEAFF.

The chain combines TRBV6-5 with TRBJ1-2; 8 bases fit TRBD1. CDR1 and CDR2 (germline): MNHEY, SVGAGI. J lost 4 bases, V lost 5 bases, and 3 bases had no gene match. CDR3 length: 13 amino acids. The DNA for the CDR3 is TGTGCCAGCAGTAGGGACAGGCGCTATGGCTACACCTTC. This sequence encodes CASSRDRRYGYTF.

The CDR3 DNA follows: TGCGCCAGCAGTGGAACTAGCGGGAGCTCCTACGAGCAGTACTTC. It encodes CASSGTSGSSYEQYF. The chain combines TRBV4-1 with TRBJ2-7; 11 bases match TRBD2. CDR1 is MGHRA, CDR2 YSYEKL, per germline. The CDR3 totals 15 residues. J gave up 0 bases and V 6 bases, and 4 bases lay outside the gene matches.

This clone was observed once. CDR3 nucleotide sequence: TGTGCCAGCAGCTTTGACAGGGGCTCCTACAATGAGCAGTTCTTC. As protein: CASSFDRGSYNEQFF. V is TRBV5-6 and J is TRBJ2-1, with 8 positions matching TRBD1. The ends lost 2 bases at V and 0 bases at J; junction bases unmatched: 1. This CDR3 has 15 amino acids. Looked up from germline, CDR1 is SGHDT and CDR2 is YYEEEE.

In this sample, this clone turned up once. The rearrangement uses TRBV7-3 and TRBJ2-2; D unresolved. Trimming stripped 2 bases from V and 0 bases from J, with 10 bases between. This CDR3 is built from 16 residues. Germline V gene data show CDR1 as SGHTA and CDR2 as FQGTGA. This CDR3 reads CASSLVSAANTGELFF. The CDR3 nucleotides read TGTGCCAGCAGCTTAGTCTCCGCAGCGAACACCGGGGAGCTGTTTTTT.

The chain couples TRBV4-3 to TRBJ1-2; D gene ambiguous. CDR3 length: 15 residues. The V and J ends lost 0 bases and 0 bases respectively, with 8 bases between them. CDR1 and CDR2 (germline): LGHNA, YSLEER. The DNA for the CDR3 is TGCGCCAGCAGCCAAGATCCTAATGCTAACTATGGCTACACCTTC. This sequence encodes CASSQDPNANYGYTF.

The chain couples TRBV15 to TRBJ2-7; no clear D. Looked up from germline, CDR1 is LNHNV and CDR2 is YYDKDF (reference sequence). This CDR3 contains 13 residues. Deletions cut 1 base from V and 1 base from J, with 5 bases between. The CDR3 sequence is CATSRAVSYEQYF. The CDR3 region has the DNA TGTGCCACCAGCAGAGCAGTTTCCTACGAGCAGTACTTC.

This CDR3 is CASSPGIKYNEQFF. DNA for the CDR3: TGTGCCAGCAGCCCAGGGATCAAATACAATGAGCAGTTCTTC. The chain recombines TRBV9 with TRBJ2-1, with a weak D call TRBD1 (5 bases). The CDR3 covers 14 residues. The V end lost 4 bases, the J end lost 4 bases, and 12 bases lay between the germline ends. Germline V gene sequence: CDR1 SGDLS, CDR2 YYNGEE.

There are many counts of this clone. The rearrangement links TRBV2 to TRBJ2-1, with TRBD2 identical over 8 bases. The germline CDR1 and CDR2 sequences are SNHLY and FYNNEI. V lost 2 bases to trimming and J lost 15 bases; unmatched junction nucleotides: 15. The CDR3 is 15 amino acids. CDR3 region: CASSERWLAGPSRFF. The CDR3 nucleotides are TGTGCCAGCAGTGAACGGTGGCTAGCGGGTCCATCCCGGTTCTTC.

Comment on this clone: One end of the junction fails to match germline, which may point to a read error. The chain has TRBV30 and TRBJ2-7; 9 nucleotides line up with TRBD1. CDR3 size: 12 residues. Per the germline V gene, CDR1 is GTSNPN and CDR2 is SVGIG (reference sequence). For the CDR3, the DNA is TGTGCCTGGAGTGTAGTCGGGACAGGGCTGGCATTC. The encoded protein is CAWSVVGTGLAF.

V gene TRBV7-8 combines with J gene TRBJ2-3; possibly TRBD2 for D (6 bases). CDR3 size: 16 residues. The germline V gene has CDR1 SGHVS and CDR2 FQNEAQ. Trimming removed 5 bases from V and 5 bases from J, with 20 bases in between. CDR3 DNA sequence: TGTGCCAGCAGCCCGCCGGGCAAGAAGGGACTAGATACGCAGTATTTT. Amino acids: CASSPPGKKGLDTQYF. The variable domain in full, with the rest retrieved from reference TRBV7-8 and TRBJ2-3, is GAGVSQSPRYKVAKRGQDVALRCDPISGHVSLFWYQQALGQGPEFLTYFQNEAQLDKSGLPSDRFFAERPEGSVSTLKIQRTQQEDSAVYLCASSPPGKKGLDTQYFGPGTRLTVL.

This clone is a singleton in its sample. The gene calls are TRBV4-1 and TRBJ1-2; D unresolved. Trimming took 4 bases from V and 8 from J, leaving 17 bases between them. Per germline, CDR1 MGHRA and CDR2 YSYEKL. The CDR3 is made up of 14 amino acids. The CDR3 nucleotides read TGCGCCAGCAGCCCTTTGGGCCATCCAAAGGGCTACACCTTC. Translation gives CASSPLGHPKGYTF.

The CDR3 reads CASSPKGEWTEAFF. CDR3 sequence (DNA): TGTGCCAGCAGCCCTAAGGGGGAGTGGACTGAAGCTTTCTTT. This chain joins TRBV4-2 and TRBJ1-1; perhaps TRBD1 as D (6 bases). CDR1 is LGHNA and CDR2 is YNFKEQ in the germline V gene. V was shortened by 4 bases and J by 5 bases, with 14 bases between the two germline ends. The CDR3 consists of 14 residues.

This rearrangement joins TRBV28 to TRBJ2-1, with D perhaps matching TRBD2 (6 bases). Germline CDR1 and CDR2: MDHEN and SYDVKM. The CDR3 has 16 residues. Trimming pared 5 bases from V and 0 bases from J, leaving 14 bases between. In DNA form, the CDR3 reads TGTGCCAGCAGTACACTGGGACTCTACTCCTACAATGAGCAGTTCTTC. Protein sequence: CASSTLGLYSYNEQFF.

The rearrangement uses TRBV7-9 and TRBJ2-5; 8 nucleotides agree with TRBD1. V was pared by 6 bases and J by 5 bases, with 11 bases of the junction left unmatched. Germline CDR1 and CDR2: SEHNR and FQNEAQ (reference sequence). The CDR3 sequence is 15 residues long. The CDR3 sequence: CASRRGQGRNETQYF. CDR3 DNA: TGTGCCAGCAGGCGAGGACAGGGACGGAATGAGACCCAGTACTTC.

This clone was counted a single time. Other DNA sequences in the sample encode the same CDR3. V and J are TRBV28 and TRBJ2-7, with 12 nucleotides matching TRBD1. The CDR3 spans 15 residues. The V gene's germline CDR1 is MDHEN and CDR2 SYDVKM. V dropped 3 bases and J dropped 6; count of bases not matched to a gene: 6. For the CDR3, the DNA is TGTGCCAGCAGTTTGGGACAGGGGGCGAGCTCCGAGCAGTACTTC. The encoded protein is CASSLGQGASSEQYF.

The genes are TRBV28 and TRBJ2-7, with 10 bases matching TRBD1. Germline V gene sequence: CDR1 MDHEN, CDR2 SYDVKM. The CDR3 length is 15 residues. The trim removed 1 base at V and 2 bases at J, leaving 2 bases unmatched. This CDR3 reads CASSLSGTGAYEQYF. The CDR3 nucleotides are TGTGCCAGCAGTTTATCCGGGACAGGGGCCTACGAGCAGTACTTC.

The chain carries TRBV27 and TRBJ2-3, with 10 nucleotides matching TRBD2. V was clipped by 6 bases and J by 3 bases; unmatched bases: 12. The CDR3 is made up of 17 amino acids. Germline V CDR1 and CDR2: MNHEY, SMNVEV (reference sequence). CDR3 nucleotides: TGTGCCAGCAGCTCCCTAGCGGGAGACTTATTTACAGATACGCAGTATTTT. Its translation: CASSSLAGDLFTDTQYF.

This clone occurred a few times. The chain carries TRBV4-2 and TRBJ1-5; unclear D gene. This CDR3 region has 14 residues. Germline CDR1 reads LGHNA; CDR2 reads YNFKEQ. Trimming left V 4 bases short and J 5 bases short, with 12 bases between. CDR3 bases: TGTGCCAGCAGCCTCGGAAGGAGGGATCAGCCCCAGCATTTT. Amino acid sequence: CASSLGRRDQPQHF.

This clone was observed a single time. The chain carries TRBV6-5 and TRBJ2-1; TRBD2 aligns across 9 bases. This CDR3 has 14 residues. J gave up 15 bases and V 4 bases, and 13 bases lay outside the gene matches. Germline lookup yields CDR1 MNHEY and CDR2 SVGAGI. This CDR3 reads CASSLFGGRDSPFF. The CDR3 DNA is TGTGCCAGCAGTTTATTTGGCGGGAGGGACTCCCCGTTCTTC.

The chain joins TRBV5-1 to TRBJ2-2; 10 bases match TRBD2. V was clipped by 4 bases and J by 7 bases; unmatched bases: 4. CDR1 is SGHRS and CDR2 is YFSETQ in the germline V gene. This CDR3 contains 14 residues. The CDR3 DNA reads TGCGCCAGCAGCCCGACTAGCGGGTACGGGGAGCTGTTTTTT. Protein product: CASSPTSGYGELFF.

The rearrangement links TRBV28 to TRBJ2-1; 7 bases match TRBD2. Germline V lookup: CDR1 MDHEN, CDR2 SYDVKM. V gave up 5 bases and J gave up 8 bases; unmatched junction bases: 15. The CDR3 covers 16 residues. CDR3 bases: TGTGCCAGCAGTCCGCTTTTCGGGACTATAGAGGATGAGCAGTTCTTC. Protein sequence: CASSPLFGTIEDEQFF.

On this clone itself: Other DNA sequences in this sample translate to the same CDR3. The genes are TRBV6-5 and TRBJ1-5; 9 bases fit TRBD1. The CDR3 loop spans 14 amino acids. The ends lost 5 bases at V and 2 bases at J; junction bases unmatched: 1. CDR1 and CDR2 from the germline V gene are MNHEY and SVGAGI. The CDR3: CASSRDRGNQPQHF. Written as DNA, the CDR3 is TGTGCCAGCAGTCGGGACAGGGGCAATCAGCCCCAGCATTTT.

This chain uses TRBV18 with TRBJ2-7, with 8 bases that match TRBD2. The CDR3 consists of 16 residues. With V trimmed by 3 bases and J by 5 bases, 12 bases remained unmatched. The V gene's germline CDR1 is KGHSH and CDR2 LQKENI. The DNA for the CDR3 is TGTGCCAGCTCACCTTATGCCCAGCGGGAGTTCAACGAGCAGTACTTC. It codes for CASSPYAQREFNEQYF.

V is TRBV7-9 and J is TRBJ1-5; D ambiguous. Germline V CDR1 and CDR2: SEHNR, FQNEAQ (reference sequence). This CDR3 spans 14 amino acids. Trimming took off 5 bases at V and 3 bases at J, with 11 bases between the two ends. CDR3 nucleotide sequence: TGTGCCAGCAGCCTCGCGGTTGACAATCAGCCCCAGCATTTT. It codes for CASSLAVDNQPQHF.